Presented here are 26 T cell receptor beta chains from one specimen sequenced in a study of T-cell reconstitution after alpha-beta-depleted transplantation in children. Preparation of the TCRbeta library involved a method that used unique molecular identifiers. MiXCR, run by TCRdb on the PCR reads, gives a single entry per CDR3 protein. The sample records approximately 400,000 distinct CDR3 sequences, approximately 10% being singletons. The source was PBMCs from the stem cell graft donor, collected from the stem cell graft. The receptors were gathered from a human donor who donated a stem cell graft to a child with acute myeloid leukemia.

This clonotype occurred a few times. In DNA, the CDR3 is TGCGCCAGCAGCCAGGGGGGTGTCTATGAGCAGTTCTTC. This encodes CASSQGGVYEQFF. This chain connects TRBV5-1 to TRBJ2-1, with D maybe TRBD1 (7 bases). Germline lookup yields CDR1 SGHRS and CDR2 YFSETQ. The CDR3 contains 13 residues. V lost 4 bases and J lost 8, with 13 bases in between.

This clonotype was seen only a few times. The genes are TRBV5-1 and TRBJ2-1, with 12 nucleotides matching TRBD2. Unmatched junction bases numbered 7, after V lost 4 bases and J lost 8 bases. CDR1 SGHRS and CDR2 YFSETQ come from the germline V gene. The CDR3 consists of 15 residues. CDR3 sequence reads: CASSGRLAGAHEQFF. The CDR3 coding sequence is TGCGCCAGCAGCGGACGACTAGCGGGAGCTCATGAGCAGTTCTTC.

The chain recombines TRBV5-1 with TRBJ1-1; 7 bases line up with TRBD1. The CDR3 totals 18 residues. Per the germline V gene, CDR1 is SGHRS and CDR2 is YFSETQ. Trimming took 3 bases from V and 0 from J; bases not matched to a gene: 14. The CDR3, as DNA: TGCGCCAGCAGCTCACCAGTGACAGGGAGGGGGATGAACACTGAAGCTTTCTTT. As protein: CASSSPVTGRGMNTEAFF.

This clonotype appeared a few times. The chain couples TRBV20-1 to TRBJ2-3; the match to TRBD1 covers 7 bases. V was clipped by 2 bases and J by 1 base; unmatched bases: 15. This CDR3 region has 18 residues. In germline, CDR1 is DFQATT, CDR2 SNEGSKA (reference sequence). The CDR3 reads CSARFKPSDRKGTDTQYF. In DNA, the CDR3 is TGCAGTGCTAGATTCAAGCCCTCGGACAGGAAAGGCACAGATACGCAGTATTTT.

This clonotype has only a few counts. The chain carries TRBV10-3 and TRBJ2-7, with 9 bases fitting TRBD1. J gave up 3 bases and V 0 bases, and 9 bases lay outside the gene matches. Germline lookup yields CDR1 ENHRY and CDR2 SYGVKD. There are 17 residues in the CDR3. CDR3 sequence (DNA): TGTGCCATCAGTGAGTCGAACTCCGGGACAGGGTTCTACGAGCAGTACTTC. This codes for CAISESNSGTGFYEQYF.

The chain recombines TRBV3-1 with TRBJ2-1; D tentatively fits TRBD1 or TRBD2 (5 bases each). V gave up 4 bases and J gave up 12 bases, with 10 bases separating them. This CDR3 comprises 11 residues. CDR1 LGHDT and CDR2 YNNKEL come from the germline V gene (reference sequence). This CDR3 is CASSRGERQFF. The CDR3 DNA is TGTGCCAGCAGCCGAGGGGAAAGGCAGTTCTTC.

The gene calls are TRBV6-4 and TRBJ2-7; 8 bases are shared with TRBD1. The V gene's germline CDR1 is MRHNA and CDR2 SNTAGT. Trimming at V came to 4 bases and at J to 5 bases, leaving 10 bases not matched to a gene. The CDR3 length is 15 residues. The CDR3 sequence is CASSARPGGGDEQYV. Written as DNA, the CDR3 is TGTGCCAGCAGTGCGCGTCCAGGGGGCGGCGACGAGCAGTACGTC.

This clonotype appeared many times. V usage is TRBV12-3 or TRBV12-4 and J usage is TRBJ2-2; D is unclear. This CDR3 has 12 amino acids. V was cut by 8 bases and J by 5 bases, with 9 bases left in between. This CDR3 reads CASPGWTGELFF. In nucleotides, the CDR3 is TGTGCCAGCCCAGGATGGACCGGGGAGCTGTTTTTT.

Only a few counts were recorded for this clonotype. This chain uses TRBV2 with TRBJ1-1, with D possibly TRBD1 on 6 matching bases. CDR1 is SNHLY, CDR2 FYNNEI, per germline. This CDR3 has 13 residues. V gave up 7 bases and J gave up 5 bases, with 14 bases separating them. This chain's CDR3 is CASMFGQQTEAFF. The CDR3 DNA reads TGTGCCAGCATGTTCGGACAGCAAACTGAAGCTTTCTTT.

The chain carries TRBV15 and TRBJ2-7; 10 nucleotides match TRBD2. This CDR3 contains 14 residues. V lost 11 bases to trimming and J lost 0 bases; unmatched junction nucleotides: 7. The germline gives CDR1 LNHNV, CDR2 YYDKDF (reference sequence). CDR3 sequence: CAVGQREGSYEQYF. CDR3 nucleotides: TGTGCCGTCGGGCAGCGGGAGGGCTCCTACGAGCAGTACTTC.

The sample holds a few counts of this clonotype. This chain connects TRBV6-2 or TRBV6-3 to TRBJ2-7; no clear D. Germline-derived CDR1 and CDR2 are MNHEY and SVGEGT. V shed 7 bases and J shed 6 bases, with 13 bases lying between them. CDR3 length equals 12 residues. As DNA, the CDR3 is TGTGCCAGCACCGACGAGGTGGTCGAGCAGTACTTC. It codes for CASTDEVVEQYF.

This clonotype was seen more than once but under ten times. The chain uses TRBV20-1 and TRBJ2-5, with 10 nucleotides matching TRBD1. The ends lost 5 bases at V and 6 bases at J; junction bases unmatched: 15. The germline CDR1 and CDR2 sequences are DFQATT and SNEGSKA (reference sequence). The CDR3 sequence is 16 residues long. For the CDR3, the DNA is TGCAGTGCTGGCGCCGATGGGGACAGGGGATTAAAGACCCAGTACTTC. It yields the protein CSAGADGDRGLKTQYF.

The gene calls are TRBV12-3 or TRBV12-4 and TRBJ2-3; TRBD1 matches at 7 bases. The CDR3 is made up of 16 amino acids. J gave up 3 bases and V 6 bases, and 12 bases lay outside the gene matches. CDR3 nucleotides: TGTGCCAGCAGCCACCAGCCGGGCAGGGGGACAGATACGCAGTATTTT. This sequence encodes CASSHQPGRGTDTQYF.

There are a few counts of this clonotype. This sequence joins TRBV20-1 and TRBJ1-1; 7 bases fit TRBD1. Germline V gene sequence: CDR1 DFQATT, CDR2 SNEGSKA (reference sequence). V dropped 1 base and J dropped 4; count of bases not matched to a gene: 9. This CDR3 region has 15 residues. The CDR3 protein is CSARGGAGGFTEAFF. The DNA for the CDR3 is TGCAGTGCTAGAGGGGGGGCAGGGGGATTCACTGAAGCTTTCTTT.

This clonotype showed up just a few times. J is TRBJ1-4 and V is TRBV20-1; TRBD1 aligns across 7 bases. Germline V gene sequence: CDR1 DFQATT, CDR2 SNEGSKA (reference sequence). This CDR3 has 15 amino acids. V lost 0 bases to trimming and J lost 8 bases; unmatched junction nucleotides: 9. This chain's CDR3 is CSAREPGTAAEKLFF. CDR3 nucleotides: TGCAGTGCTAGAGAACCCGGGACAGCCGCAGAAAAACTGTTTTTT.

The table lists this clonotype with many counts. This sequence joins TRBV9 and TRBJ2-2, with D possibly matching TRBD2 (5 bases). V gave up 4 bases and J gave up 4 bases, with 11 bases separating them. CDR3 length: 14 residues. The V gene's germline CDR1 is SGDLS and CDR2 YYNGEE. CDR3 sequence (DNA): TGTGCCAGCAGCCTGGGAGAGGGCACCGGGGAGCTGTTTTTT. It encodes CASSLGEGTGELFF.

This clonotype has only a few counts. The CDR3 here is CASRTGNEKLFF. In DNA form, the CDR3 reads TGTGCCAGCAGAACAGGGAATGAAAAACTGTTTTTT. J is TRBJ1-4 and V is TRBV6-5, with a weak D call TRBD1 (6 bases). Deletions cut 6 bases from V and 5 bases from J, with 7 bases between. CDR3 length: 12 residues. CDR1 is MNHEY and CDR2 is SVGAGI in the germline V gene.

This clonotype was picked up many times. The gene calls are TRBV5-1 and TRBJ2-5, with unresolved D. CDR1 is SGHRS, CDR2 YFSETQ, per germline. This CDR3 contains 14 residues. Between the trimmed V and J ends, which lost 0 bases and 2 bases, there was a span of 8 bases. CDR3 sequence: CASSLGTNQETQYF. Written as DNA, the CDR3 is TGCGCCAGCAGCTTGGGTACAAATCAAGAGACCCAGTACTTC. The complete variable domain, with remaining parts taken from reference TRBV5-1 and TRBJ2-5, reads KAGVTQTPRYLIKTRGQQVTLSCSPISGHRSVSWYQQTPGQGLQFLFEYFSETQRNKGNFPGRFSGRQFSNSRSEMNVSTLELGDSALYLCASSLGTNQETQYFGPGTRLLVL.

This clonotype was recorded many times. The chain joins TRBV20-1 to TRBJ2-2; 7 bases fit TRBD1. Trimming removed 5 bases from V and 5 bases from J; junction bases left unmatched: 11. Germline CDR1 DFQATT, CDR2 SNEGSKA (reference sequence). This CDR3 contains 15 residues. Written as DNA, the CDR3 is TGCAGTGCTGCCCGACAGGGCTTGAGGACCGGGGAGCTGTTTTTT. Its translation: CSAARQGLRTGELFF.

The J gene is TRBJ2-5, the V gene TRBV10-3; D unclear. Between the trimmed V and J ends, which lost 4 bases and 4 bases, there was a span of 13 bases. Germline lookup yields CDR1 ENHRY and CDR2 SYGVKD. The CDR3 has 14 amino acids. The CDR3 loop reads CAISGAAQLETQYF. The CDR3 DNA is TGTGCCATCAGTGGGGCTGCACAGTTAGAGACCCAGTACTTC.

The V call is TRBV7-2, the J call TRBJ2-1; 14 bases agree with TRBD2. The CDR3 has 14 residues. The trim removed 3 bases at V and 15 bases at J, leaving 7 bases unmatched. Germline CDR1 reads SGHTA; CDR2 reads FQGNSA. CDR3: CASSLTSGGARAFF. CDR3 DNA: TGTGCCAGCAGCTTGACTAGCGGGGGGGCCAGGGCGTTCTTC. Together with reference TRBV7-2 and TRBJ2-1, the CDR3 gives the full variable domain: GAGVSQSPSNKVTEKGKDVELRCDPISGHTALYWYRQSLGQGLEFLIYFQGNSAPDKSGLPSDRFSAERTGGSVSTLTIQRTQQEDSAVYLCASSLTSGGARAFFGPGTRLTVL.

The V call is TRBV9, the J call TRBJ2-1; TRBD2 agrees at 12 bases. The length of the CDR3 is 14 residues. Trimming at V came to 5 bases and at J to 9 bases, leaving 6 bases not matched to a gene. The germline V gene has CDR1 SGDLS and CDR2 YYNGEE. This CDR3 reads CASSPALAGGEQFF. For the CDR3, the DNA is TGTGCCAGCAGTCCGGCACTAGCGGGAGGTGAGCAGTTCTTC.

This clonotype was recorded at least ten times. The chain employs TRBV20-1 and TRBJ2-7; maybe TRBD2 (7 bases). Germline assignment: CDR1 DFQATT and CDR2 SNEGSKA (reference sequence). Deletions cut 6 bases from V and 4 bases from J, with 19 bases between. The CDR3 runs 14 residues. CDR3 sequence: CSAPPGGDPYEQYF. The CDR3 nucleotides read TGCAGTGCCCCCCCGGGGGGCGACCCTTACGAGCAGTACTTC.

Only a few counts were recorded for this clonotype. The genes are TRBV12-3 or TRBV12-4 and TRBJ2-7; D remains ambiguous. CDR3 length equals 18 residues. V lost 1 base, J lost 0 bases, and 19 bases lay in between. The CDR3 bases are TGTGCCAGCAGTTTAGTATTGTTGGGCCAGCCCAGCTCCTACGAGCAGTACTTC. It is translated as CASSLVLLGQPSSYEQYF.

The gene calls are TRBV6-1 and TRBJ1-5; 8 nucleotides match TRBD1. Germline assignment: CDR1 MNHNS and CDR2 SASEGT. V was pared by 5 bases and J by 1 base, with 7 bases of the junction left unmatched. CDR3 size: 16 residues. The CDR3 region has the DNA TGTGCCAGCAGTCCGGCAGGGGGCAGGAGCAATCAGCCCCAGCATTTT. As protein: CASSPAGGRSNQPQHF.

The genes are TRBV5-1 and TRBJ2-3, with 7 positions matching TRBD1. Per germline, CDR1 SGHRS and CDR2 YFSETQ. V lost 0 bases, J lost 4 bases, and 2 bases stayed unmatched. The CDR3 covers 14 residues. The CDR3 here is CASSLADRADTQYF. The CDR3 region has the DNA TGCGCCAGCAGCTTGGCCGACAGGGCAGATACGCAGTATTTT. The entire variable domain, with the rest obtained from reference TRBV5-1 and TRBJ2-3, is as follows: KAGVTQTPRYLIKTRGQQVTLSCSPISGHRSVSWYQQTPGQGLQFLFEYFSETQRNKGNFPGRFSGRQFSNSRSEMNVSTLELGDSALYLCASSLADRADTQYFGPGTRLTVL.